Listed here are 23 T cell receptor beta chains from one sample, sequenced in a study of OX40 agonist ivuxolimab in advanced cancers. Data came from immunoSEQ multiplex PCR; TCRdb stores just in-frame clones and leaves some out. Counted here are approximately 82,000 clones, 90% to 95% occurring once; the ten biggest clones make up roughly 21%. The sample here was CD4+ or CD8+ T cells sorted from blood, taken in a trial of the OX40 agonist ivuxolimab. Source of these receptors: an adult with an advanced solid tumor such as melanoma, head and neck, liver or kidney cancer.

The genes are TRBV9 and TRBJ2-7; D is unresolved. This CDR3 contains 15 residues. CDR1 and CDR2 (germline): SGDLS, YYNGEE. The V end lost 0 bases, the J end lost 0 bases, and 10 bases lay between the germline ends. In nucleotides, the CDR3 is TGTGCCAGCAGCGTAGGCAGGTCAAGCTCCTACGAGCAGTACTTC. Its translation: CASSVGRSSSYEQYF.

The rearrangement uses TRBV27 and TRBJ1-2; D is possibly TRBD1 (5 bases). This CDR3 region has 15 residues. Germline V gives CDR1 MNHEY, CDR2 SMNVEV (reference sequence). V dropped 5 bases and J dropped 0 bases, with 13 bases sitting between them. CDR3: CASSLTGTANYGYTF. In DNA, the CDR3 is TGTGCCAGCAGTCTGACCGGGACGGCTAACTATGGCTACACCTTC.

J is TRBJ1-1 and V is TRBV27; tentative D call: TRBD1 (5 bases). The CDR3 consists of 14 residues. The ends were cut back, 2 bases at V and 4 bases at J, with 11 bases in the middle. CDR1 and CDR2 from the germline V gene are MNHEY and SMNVEV (reference sequence). The CDR3 sequence is CASSLIGAPTEAFF. The CDR3 region has the DNA TGTGCCAGCAGTTTAATTGGGGCACCCACTGAAGCTTTCTTT.

This clone was detected once. V is TRBV23-1 and J is TRBJ1-2; 8 nucleotides align to TRBD1. TRBV23-1 is reported as an ORF; its role is uncertain. The CDR3 is made up of 17 amino acids. With V trimmed by 5 bases and J by 0 bases, 11 bases remained unmatched. CDR3: CASSFPTGVRTNYGYTF. In nucleotides, the CDR3 is TGCGCCAGCAGTTTCCCGACAGGGGTGAGGACTAACTATGGCTACACCTTC.

This rearrangement joins TRBV11-2 to TRBJ1-2, with D uncertain. V was clipped by 4 bases and J by 4 bases, with 7 bases between them. Germline CDR1 reads SGHAT; CDR2 reads FQNNGV. This CDR3 is built from 12 residues. The CDR3 protein is CASSYTVYGYTF. CDR3 in DNA: TGTGCCAGCAGCTATACCGTCTATGGCTACACCTTC.

This chain connects TRBV4-3 to TRBJ2-7; 11 bases align to TRBD2. This CDR3 is 18 amino acids long. The V segment lost 3 bases and the J segment 0 bases; nucleotides outside the gene matches: 10. The germline gives CDR1 LGHNA, CDR2 YSLEER. CDR3 loop: CASSHDKTSGKFSYEQYF. The DNA of the CDR3 is TGCGCCAGCAGCCATGATAAGACTAGCGGGAAATTCTCCTACGAGCAGTACTTC.

J is TRBJ2-5 and V is TRBV7-1; TRBD2 agrees at 12 bases. TRBV7-1 is an ORF, with its function uncertain. The CDR3 totals 16 residues. V trimming: 4 bases; J trimming: 1 base; junction bases outside the gene matches: 4. As DNA, the CDR3 is TGTGCCAGCAGCTTAACTAGCGGGGGGATCCAAGAGACCCAGTACTTC. Its protein product is CASSLTSGGIQETQYF.

Ten or more counts support this clone. This chain joins TRBV7-9 and TRBJ2-7; weak D call: TRBD2 (6 bases). Germline loops: CDR1 SEHNR, CDR2 FQNEAQ (reference sequence). Trimming pared 2 bases from V and 1 base from J, leaving 9 bases between. The CDR3 covers 14 residues. This chain's CDR3 is CASSLPRESYEQYF. Here the CDR3 DNA reads TGTGCCAGCAGCTTACCCCGGGAGTCCTACGAGCAGTACTTC.

Comment on this clone: In the same sample, other DNA sequences code for this CDR3. This chain joins TRBV7-9 and TRBJ2-7; D remains ambiguous. V dropped 1 base and J dropped 4 bases, with 5 bases sitting between them. There are 12 residues in the CDR3. Germline CDR1 is SEHNR and CDR2 is FQNEAQ (reference sequence). The CDR3 loop is CASSLGSYEQYF. The DNA for the CDR3 is TGTGCCAGCAGCTTAGGGAGTTACGAGCAGTACTTC. Filled out from reference TRBV7-9 and TRBJ2-7, the complete variable domain reads DTGVSQNPRHKITKRGQNVTFRCDPISEHNRLYWYRQTLGQGPEFLTYFQNEAQLEKSRLLSDRFSAERPKGSFSTLEIQRTEQGDSAMYLCASSLGSYEQYFGPGTRLTVT.

V gene TRBV7-9 combines with J gene TRBJ2-7; 8 nucleotides agree with TRBD1. Germline loops: CDR1 SEHNR, CDR2 FQNEAQ (reference sequence). This CDR3 has 14 residues. V shed 4 bases and J 2 bases; nucleotides not matched to a gene: 4. The CDR3 sequence: CASSSRQGTYEQYF. CDR3 bases: TGTGCCAGCAGCTCCCGACAGGGGACCTACGAGCAGTACTTC.

The chain is built from TRBV7-9 and TRBJ2-1, with a weak D call TRBD2 (6 bases). The V end was cut by 5 bases, the J end by 9 bases, with 20 bases between. CDR3 length: 15 amino acids. Germline V gene sequence: CDR1 SEHNR, CDR2 FQNEAQ (reference sequence). CDR3 in amino acids: CASSPPGVSAGEQFF. The CDR3 coding sequence is TGTGCCAGCAGCCCACCGGGGGTCTCGGCCGGTGAGCAGTTCTTC.

The chain uses TRBV12-5 and TRBJ1-1, with 9 bases lining up with TRBD1. J lost 5 bases, V lost 0 bases, and 10 bases had no gene match. The CDR3 is made up of 17 amino acids. From germline, CDR1 is LGHNT and CDR2 FRNRAP. In DNA, the CDR3 is TGTGCTAGTGGTTTGGTCACAACAGGGGGCACAAGTACTGAAGCTTTCTTT. Translation gives CASGLVTTGGTSTEAFF.

The gene calls are TRBV4-2 and TRBJ2-7; D gene uncertain. Looked up from germline, CDR1 is LGHNA and CDR2 is YNFKEQ. There are 14 residues in the CDR3. Trimming shortened V by 1 base and J by 4 bases, and 11 bases separated the two germline ends. The chain's CDR3 is CASSQGIGRYEQYF. CDR3 coding DNA: TGTGCCAGCAGCCAAGGCATCGGGCGGTACGAGCAGTACTTC.

The chain's CDR3 is CASSWTRDTNYGYTF. The CDR3 DNA reads TGTGCCAGCAGTTGGACCCGGGACACTAACTATGGCTACACCTTC. The chain combines TRBV6-5 with TRBJ1-2, with D possibly matching TRBD1 (6 bases). Trimming shortened V by 4 bases and J by 0 bases, and 12 bases separated the two germline ends. This CDR3 comprises 15 residues. Germline values: CDR1 MNHEY, CDR2 SVGAGI.

This sequence joins TRBV7-8 and TRBJ2-2, with D possibly TRBD2 on 7 matching bases. CDR1 SGHVS and CDR2 FQNEAQ come from the germline V gene. There are 17 residues in the CDR3. V lost 1 base and J 5 bases, leaving 17 bases between the germline ends. The chain's CDR3 is CASSLVGGGLRTGELFF. The CDR3 coding sequence is TGTGCCAGCAGCTTAGTAGGGGGAGGGCTTCGGACCGGGGAGCTGTTTTTT.

The V and J genes are TRBV6-5 and TRBJ2-7; perhaps TRBD2 as D (7 bases). The CDR3 runs 14 residues. V was shortened by 5 bases and J by 2 bases, with 13 bases between the two germline ends. Per the germline V gene, CDR1 is MNHEY and CDR2 is SVGAGI. The CDR3 nucleotides read TGTGCCAGCAGTGTACAGGGAGGGACCTACGAGCAGTACTTC. It translates to CASSVQGGTYEQYF.

The V and J genes are TRBV21-1 and TRBJ2-2; TRBD1 is taken as the D call from the table, unchecked against the DNA. TRBV21-1 is noted as a pseudogene. The CDR3 extends over 17 amino acids. CDR3: CASSSLGQGLLAGELFF. In nucleotides, the CDR3 is TGTGCCAGCAGCTCCTTGGGACAGGGCTTGTTGGCCGGGGAGCTGTTTTTT.

This clone was seen just once. J is TRBJ2-2 and V is TRBV6-6, with D perhaps TRBD1 (7 bases). Germline CDR1 MNHNY, CDR2 SVGAGI (reference sequence). CDR3 size: 15 residues. Trimming shortened V by 2 bases and J by 1 base, and 8 bases separated the two germline ends. In nucleotides, the CDR3 is TGTGCCAGCAGTTACCAGGGGGGGAACACCGGGGAGCTGTTTTTT. Amino acid sequence: CASSYQGGNTGELFF.

The chain uses TRBV13 and TRBJ2-1, with D maybe TRBD1 (5 bases). Germline assignment: CDR1 PRHDT and CDR2 FYEKMQ (reference sequence). CDR3 size: 14 residues. The V end was cut by 0 bases, the J end by 10 bases, with 13 bases between. This CDR3 is CASSLGVGLEEQFF. In DNA, the CDR3 is TGTGCCAGCAGCTTAGGGGTGGGGCTAGAAGAGCAGTTCTTC.

The J gene is TRBJ1-1, the V gene TRBV7-8, with D possibly TRBD1 on 6 matching bases. V was trimmed by 2 bases and J by 5 bases, leaving 24 bases between them. The germline V gene has CDR1 SGHVS and CDR2 FQNEAQ. The CDR3 is 18 amino acids. CDR3 sequence (DNA): TGTGCCAGCAGCTTAAGTGGCAGGGGTCCACTCGGGGGGACTGAAGCTTTCTTT. This codes for CASSLSGRGPLGGTEAFF.

This chain uses TRBV28 with TRBJ2-7, with a weak D call TRBD2 (6 bases). With 5 bases removed from V and 5 bases from J, the gap between germline ends came to 22 bases. The CDR3 contains 16 residues. Germline-derived CDR1 and CDR2 are MDHEN and SYDVKM. The CDR3 spells CASSTDWGEKSHEQYF. The DNA of the CDR3 is TGTGCCAGCAGTACCGACTGGGGGGAGAAGTCCCACGAGCAGTACTTC.

The chain couples TRBV5-4 to TRBJ1-4; D is ambiguous. Trimming removed 4 bases at V and 8 bases at J, with 18 bases between. CDR3 length equals 15 residues. Germline values: CDR1 SGHNT, CDR2 YYREEE (reference sequence). In nucleotides, the CDR3 is TGTGCCAGCAGCGTGGACGGATATCCAGAAGAAAAACTGTTTTTT. Amino acids: CASSVDGYPEEKLFF.

The chain combines TRBV27 with TRBJ1-1; D may be TRBD1 (6 bases). CDR3 length equals 15 residues. CDR1 and CDR2 from the germline V gene are MNHEY and SMNVEV (reference sequence). Trimming cost V 4 bases and J 3 bases, with 15 bases left between them. CDR3 sequence reads: CASSWGTGSYTEAFF. The CDR3, as DNA: TGTGCCAGCAGTTGGGGAACAGGGAGTTACACTGAAGCTTTCTTT.